Reported below is one T cell receptor (beta chain). These data belong to a study of blood T cell repertoires in COVID-19. The CDR3 length is 18 residues. Trimming shortened V by 1 base and J by 0 bases, and 18 bases separated the two germline ends. Germline V gene data show CDR1 as LGHDT and CDR2 as YNNKEL (reference sequence). Produced via immunoSEQ multiplex PCR; TCRdb's table is partial and in-frame only. The sample records about 140,000 clones, around 82% being singletons. The chain joins TRBV3-1 (or the pseudogene TRBV3-2) to TRBJ1-1; no reliable D call. The sample consisted of peripheral blood. The receptor was derived from a woman between 55 and 75 years old with acute or convalescent COVID-19. CDR3 in amino acids: CASSQARGGCWVNTEAFF. The CDR3 nucleotides read TGTGCCAGCAGCCAAGCCCGAGGCGGTTGTTGGGTGAACACTGAAGCTTTCTTT.